This TCR beta chain was profiled in a study of blood T cells in healthy people across ages. A sample-barcoded 5' primer and a J-beta primer mix were used in a second PCR of about 7 to 12 cycles. TCRdb used MiXCR to reprocess the 5' RACE reads, holding one entry per CDR3 protein. This sample has about 1,400,000 distinct CDR3 sequences, with around 42% found just once. V was clipped by 2 bases and J by 2 bases; unmatched bases: 9. Germline V CDR1 and CDR2: MNHEY, SMNVEV (reference sequence). This CDR3 is built from 16 residues. The clonotype originates from a woman aged 18-35 years in good health. V is TRBV27 and J is TRBJ2-7; 7 bases map to TRBD1. The source material was blood. The CDR3 is CASSLLYRDRAYEQYF. The CDR3 DNA follows: TGTGCCAGCAGTTTACTTTACCGGGACAGAGCCTACGAGCAGTACTTC.